The sequence of this T cell receptor (beta chain) was determined in a study of cytomegalovirus exposure and HLA in healthy donors. Use of 60 Vbeta and 13 Jbeta primers characterized the PCR. Measured with immunoSEQ multiplex PCR; TCRdb has only the in-frame clones, and not every one. In the table there are 150,000 to 200,000 clones, 75% to 80% of which are singletons. All donors participated as healthy donors of bone marrow. This CDR3 is built from 17 residues. Sequenced material: PBMCs. This clonotype originated in a man aged 40-49 years in good health and CMV-seropositive. The V gene is TRBV21-1, the J gene TRBJ1-2; the table's TRBD1 call for D was not verified on the DNA. TRBV21-1 is a documented pseudogene. The CDR3 coding sequence is TGTGCCAGCAGCAAGCTTACCTCGACAGGGGACGTTGATGGCTACACCTTC. Protein product: CASSKLTSTGDVDGYTF.